This T cell receptor (beta chain) was captured in a study of cytomegalovirus exposure and HLA in healthy donors (dated by TCRdb to about 2017). For the wider study: An earlier analysis of approximately 640 of the donors reported 250 to 300 Gb of sequence data and 117 million unique TCR beta sequences from about 179 million T cells. An early release that covered roughly 600 HLA-typed donors contained approximately 300 gigabases of sequencing data and 75 million to 100 million unique TCR sequences. Among the roughly 430 genotyped donors, approximately 77% belonged to the genetic ancestry cluster associated with self-reported Caucasian donors. The study was designed to test whether signatures of past pathogen exposure could be identified by cataloging public T cell receptors. The study profiled the T cell repertoires of about 720 subjects by immunosequencing and related them to cytomegalovirus serostatus. A separate validation cohort of approximately 130 different subjects was used in addition to the approximately 700-subject first cohort. To predict cytomegalovirus infection status, the study combined high-throughput TCR immunosequencing, statistical association of individual TCRs with disease status, and machine learning. In a later analysis, previously published TCR beta repertoires from 550 to 750 donors were re-analyzed and high-resolution HLA genotyping was added so that TCR occurrence patterns could be studied. In the later analysis, no new phenotypic data were used to find candidate immune exposures; instead, reliance was placed on TCR beta sequences and their occurrence across donors. An earlier analysis of approximately 500 of the donors applied high-throughput TCR beta sequencing to assess whether each TCR beta V gene segment acted as functional or pseudogenic. Donor age, sex, ethnicity and CMV serostatus were collected together with the repertoire data. A later genetic analysis took genome-wide SNP genotypes for about 55% of the roughly 700 donors and used that subset as a discovery cohort. All discovery cohort repertoires had been generated on a single sequencing platform. HLA typing included class I and class II loci at four-digit resolution. Typing coverage differed by locus: A, B, C, DRB1 and DQB1 were typed in roughly 620-630 donors, DQA1 in 500 to 550, DPA1 in some 570, and DPB1 in 450 to 480. A handful of DR-DQ haplotypes were handled as single units for association and clustering because linkage in the cohort was strong. Among 398 genotyped donors of the cohort, an average of about 240,000 unique TCR beta nucleotide sequences was sequenced per donor, of which 15% to 20% were non-productive.

Broad study findings and their caveats: In a later genetic analysis, fewer N-insertions in productive TCRs were reported among donors in an Asian-associated ancestry cluster than the roughly 700-donor mean. When HLA alleles, especially DR and DQ, strongly co-occurred, TCR associations were difficult to assign to individual alleles. The sequencing pipeline was judged likely to have produced a cluster of highly shared sequence variants as a technical artifact. A later analysis associated 15,000 or so TCR beta sequences with specific HLA alleles at a false discovery rate of 0.05. Immune exposure information for the cohort was limited to CMV serostatus. In a later analysis, the rate of TCR association differed among HLA loci, with DRB1 alleles having the most associated TCRs and HLA-C alleles having the fewest. Several of the top co-occurrence clusters appeared to be linked to parvovirus B19, influenza, CMV and Epstein-Barr virus, according to a later analysis. The presence/absence analyses assumed that sequencing depth was roughly uniform across donors, and that assumption may not be true. In both the original and validation cohorts, the classifier was reported to diagnose cytomegalovirus status with high specificity and sensitivity. A further reported finding was that TCR beta sequences accurately predicted the HLA-A and HLA-B alleles for most subjects in the first cohort. The cohort was sequenced for TCR beta chains only, and without alpha or paired-chain data the features that could be detected were limited. A later analysis found that HLA-associated TCR beta chains were more clonally expanded and had lower generation probabilities than equally common non-associated chains. An association between a missense DCLRE1C variant and V-gene and J-gene trimming of TCR beta chains was found in a later genetic analysis and replicated in an independent cohort. Because HLA typing was unavailable for some donors at each locus, only the typed subset was used in association tests. A few of the identified cytomegalovirus-associated TCR beta chains were confirmed in vitro to be specific for cytomegalovirus antigens. In a later analysis, most CMV-associated TCR beta chains were found to appear HLA-restricted, with HLA associations seemingly driven largely by CMV exposure. Linkage disequilibrium might explain the correlated functional status among segregating V segments, but an unknown experimental factor could not be excluded. The authors suggested that the approach could potentially be extended to other disease states and immunological phenotypes. Across donors, most TCR sequences were observed very rarely, whereas some public TCRs were present in many individuals. The study gave a list of 150 to 200 TCR beta chains associated with cytomegalovirus. Broadly in line with IMGT annotations, most TCR beta V segments showed up in productive rearrangements about 87% or about 30% of the time in an earlier analysis of 450 to 600 of the donors. The 87-base-pair reads could not distinguish some IMGT-functional V segments, including TRBV6-2 and TRBV6-3, so those segments were excluded. Because counts were too low, about 18 rarely observed V segments, including chromosome 9 orphons, were left out of the earlier analysis of a few hundred of the donors.

The cohort consisted of 666 healthy bone marrow donors. Cohort members were all nominally healthy when sampled, although unrecorded immune exposures were likely present. The donor was CMV seropositive and belonged to the group of about 290 seropositive cohort members. Every donor gave a peripheral blood sample, and the peripheral blood mononuclear cells from that sample were used for TCR beta sequencing. Genomic DNA extraction from the blood cell samples was performed with the Qiagen DNeasy Blood Extraction Kit. The library was prepared using the immunoSEQ multiplex PCR assay. A mixture of 60 forward primers for TCR Vbeta segments and 13 reverse primers for TCR Jbeta segments was used in the multiplex PCR. Amplification of the CDR3 region of rearranged TCR beta genes was performed with a multiplex PCR assay on genomic DNA. The amplified TCR beta libraries were sequenced on the Illumina HiSeq System as 87-base-pair reads. On the authors' methods: A later analysis tallied about 77 million unique TCR beta chains across the 610 or so repertoires, and around 12 million of those chains were shared by two or more donors. Raw reads were error-corrected and collapsed into unique sequences with a nearest-neighbor algorithm that merged closely related sequences to remove PCR and sequencing errors. To assign V, D and J gene segments, CDR3 sequences were aligned to IMGT reference sequences. For a sequence to be retained, at least a six-nucleotide match to both a V gene segment and a J gene segment was required. A rearrangement counted as productive if the CDR3 had no stop codons and remained in frame with V and J, and every other rearrangement counted as non-productive. CDR3 was defined by IMGT convention, running from the second conserved V-encoded cysteine to the conserved J-encoded phenylalanine. Sequences without an unambiguous match to a single V gene segment were excluded from the earlier analysis of a few hundred of the donors. In an earlier analysis of approximately 550 of the donors, V segments were called functional above 56.7% productive rearrangements and were called segregating when the between-donor standard deviation exceeded 5%. A statistical classification framework was built for diagnosing cytomegalovirus status from the catalog of TCR beta chain sequences. V and J gene assignment, in a later analysis, came from comparing TCR nucleotide sequences with IMGT/GENE-DB human TR gene sequences. Using the TCRdist pipeline, a later analysis assigned CDR3 sequences along with most-parsimonious VDJ recombination scenarios. A later analysis defined each TCR beta chain by its CDR3 amino acid sequence plus V-gene family, and excluded reads lacking a unique V-gene family. In a later analysis, 450 to 600 highly shared, low-generation-probability nucleotide sequences were removed to address suspected cross-contamination and a sequencing artifact. In a later analysis, a clonal expansion index for each public chain was calculated from normalized within-repertoire ranks of inferred template counts. A later analysis computed generation probabilities with a VDJ recombination model fitted to out-of-frame rearrangements, and checked the results against IGoR. Hypergeometric tests were used in a later analysis to score TCR-TCR, TCR-HLA and TCR-CMV co-occurrence, with a repertoire-size bias correction applied to the TCR pairs. To estimate false discovery rates, a later analysis permuted the HLA or CMV assignments 20 times. A later analysis grouped co-occurring TCRs with DBSCAN, adding TCRdist sequence similarity when clustering within HLA-allele-positive subsets. For co-occurrence clustering, repertoires with fewer than 30,000 or more than 120,000 public chains were excluded, along with four or five repertoires with anomalous nucleotide sharing. In its TCRdb copy, this immuneACCESS table keeps in-frame sequences only and misses some clones. Where compared with another copy, unresolved V genes explain less than half of these, and the others have no known cause. The D gene and trimming were derived from the DNA, and the V and J assignments and clone size from that table. Counted in this sample were 74,000 or so clones; around 79% of them appeared once. The top ten clones comprise around 22% of the sample.

On this clone itself: Which antigen it targets is not known. Base qualities are not recorded, but no much larger clone differs from it by a single base.

Unmatched junction bases come to 11, with V trimmed by 5 bases and J by 7 bases. The germline V gene gives CDR1 as MDHEN and CDR2 as SYDVKM. From the cysteine up to the phenylalanine, the CDR3 has a length of 16 residues. The kept DNA is CDR3 alone, 48 bases in frame from the first base. Recombination joined TRBV28 with TRBJ1-5; TRBD1 lines up with 10 middle nucleotides. The receptor was derived from a woman between 40 and 50 years old in good health and CMV-seropositive. The source material was PBMCs. The sequence in DNA is TGTGCCAGCAGTGGGGGAAGCGGGACAGGGGAGCAGCCCCAGCATTTT. Its protein product is CASSGGSGTGEQPQHF.